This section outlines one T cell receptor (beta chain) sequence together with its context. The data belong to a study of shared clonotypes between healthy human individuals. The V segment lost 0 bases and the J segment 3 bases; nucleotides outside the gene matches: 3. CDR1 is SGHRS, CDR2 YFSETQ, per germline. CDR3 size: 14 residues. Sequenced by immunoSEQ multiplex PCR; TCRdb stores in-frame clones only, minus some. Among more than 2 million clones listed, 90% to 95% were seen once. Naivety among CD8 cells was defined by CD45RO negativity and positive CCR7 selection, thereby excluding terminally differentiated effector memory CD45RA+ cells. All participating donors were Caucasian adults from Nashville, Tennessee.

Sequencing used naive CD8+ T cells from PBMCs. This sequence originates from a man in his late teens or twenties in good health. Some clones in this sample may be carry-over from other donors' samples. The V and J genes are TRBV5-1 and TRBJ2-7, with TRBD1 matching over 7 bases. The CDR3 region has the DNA TGCGCCAGCAGCTTGGAGGGGGCCGTCTACGAGCAGTACTTC. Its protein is CASSLEGAVYEQYF.